The rows below give T cell receptor beta chains drawn from one sample of a study of CD8 T cells in Susac syndrome. TCRdb re-derived calls from the immunoSEQ multiplex PCR reads in MiXCR, one entry per CDR3 protein. The table includes 230,000 or so distinct CDR3 sequences, 95% detected once. The sample consisted of CD4+ T cells from PBMCs. These receptors originate from a human donor with multiple sclerosis. The CDR3 runs from the conserved cysteine through the conserved F or W. The order of the fields is D gene, clone size, J gene, V gene, CDR3 protein, CDR3 DNA. D genes are given only for firm matches. Only part of the rows carry a size: once, few, many, or a class if the clone is expanded.

>NA|NA|TRBJ1-4|TRBV25-1
CASSDTGGDEKLFF
TGTGCCAGCAGTGACACGGGAGGGGATGAAAAACTGTTTTTT
>NA|NA|TRBJ2-5|TRBV4-1
CASRQTDNQETQYF
TGCGCCAGCAGGCAAACGGACAACCAAGAGACCCAGTACTTC
>NA|NA|TRBJ2-7|TRBV27
CASSLSPGALVEQYF
TGTGCCAGCAGTTTATCGCCAGGGGCCCTCGTCGAGCAGTACTTC
>NA|NA|TRBJ2-3|TRBV7-3
CASSQGLHTDTQYF
TGTGCCAGCAGCCAGGGACTCCACACAGATACGCAGTATTTT
>NA|NA|TRBJ1-5|TRBV29-1
CSTLPVWGHSNQPQHF
TGCAGCACCCTCCCCGTGTGGGGACATAGCAATCAGCCCCAGCATTTT
>NA|NA|TRBJ2-2|TRBV7-2
CASSLDRNTGELFF
TGTGCCAGCAGCTTAGACAGGAACACCGGGGAGCTGTTTTTT
>NA|once|TRBJ2-7|TRBV20-1
CSAKDNSYEQYF
TGCAGTGCTAAGGACAATTCCTACGAGCAGTACTTC
>TRBD2|NA|TRBJ2-3|TRBV20-1
CSARGGGLAGSTDTQYF
TGCAGTGCTAGAGGGGGGGGACTAGCGGGATCCACAGATACGCAGTATTTT
>TRBD2|NA|TRBJ2-5|TRBV20-1
CSARAPAGGQETQYF
TGCAGTGCTAGAGCGCCAGCGGGAGGGCAAGAGACCCAGTACTTC
>NA|NA|TRBJ2-4|TRBV29-1
CSVAAKLAKNIQYF
TGCAGCGTTGCTGCGAAACTAGCCAAAAACATTCAGTACTTC
>TRBD1|NA|TRBJ2-2|TRBV4-1
CASSRDRNTGELFF
TGCGCCAGCAGCCGGGACAGGAACACCGGGGAGCTGTTTTTT
>TRBD2|once|TRBJ2-5|TRBV3-1
CASSQWLAGGVRETQYF
TGTGCCAGCAGCCAATGGCTAGCGGGGGGGGTTCGGGAGACCCAGTACTTC
>NA|few|TRBJ1-1|TRBV20-1
CSARVNTEAFF
TGCAGTGCTAGGGTGAACACTGAAGCTTTCTTT
>NA|NA|TRBJ1-1|TRBV7-9
CASSPDNRVGTEAFF
TGTGCCAGCAGCCCCGACAACAGGGTAGGGACTGAAGCTTTCTTT
>TRBD2|NA|TRBJ2-1|TRBV11-1
CASSQGLAGQNEQFF
TGTGCCAGCAGCCAGGGACTAGCGGGACAGAATGAGCAGTTCTTC
>NA|NA|TRBJ1-2|TRBV30
CAWWGYLHYGYTF
TGTGCCTGGTGGGGGTATCTTCACTATGGCTACACCTTC
>TRBD2|NA|TRBJ2-1|TRBV14
CASSRPGGGGYNEQFF
TGTGCCAGCAGCCGACCGGGCGGGGGGGGCTACAATGAGCAGTTCTTC
>TRBD1|NA|TRBJ2-7|TRBV7-9
CASNRDRGQYEQYF
TGTGCCAGCAACCGGGACAGGGGGCAGTACGAGCAGTACTTC
>NA|NA|TRBJ1-2|TRBV6-5
CASSYLGGGYGYTF
TGTGCCAGCAGTTACTTGGGGGGCGGCTATGGCTACACCTTC
>NA|NA|TRBJ2-1|TRBV27
CASSSMTGKAEQFF
TGTGCCAGCAGTTCCATGACTGGAAAGGCAGAGCAGTTCTTC
>TRBD1|NA|TRBJ2-7|TRBV12-3/TRBV12-4
CASSSTGTGTYEQYF
TGTGCCAGCAGCTCTACCGGGACAGGGACCTACGAGCAGTACTTC
>TRBD2|once|TRBJ2-1|TRBV29-1
CSGSGLAGGLPIANEQFF
TGCAGCGGATCGGGACTAGCGGGAGGGCTCCCAATTGCCAATGAGCAGTTCTTC
>NA|once|TRBJ1-5|TRBV30
CAWSAGTIVQPQHF
TGTGCCTGGAGCGCCGGGACAATAGTACAGCCCCAGCATTTT
>NA|NA|TRBJ2-1|TRBV7-9
CASSPRVSLNEQFF
TGTGCCAGCAGCCCCAGGGTATCGTTAAATGAGCAGTTCTTC
>NA|once|TRBJ2-5|TRBV15
CATSRGGVGQETQYF
TGTGCCACCAGCAGAGGTGGAGTGGGCCAAGAGACCCAGTACTTC
>TRBD1|NA|TRBJ2-5|TRBV12-3/TRBV12-4
CASRPTGVETQYF
TGTGCCAGCAGACCTACAGGGGTTGAGACCCAGTACTTC
>NA|NA|TRBJ2-1|TRBV20-1
CSAIGELRNEQFF
TGCAGTGCTATCGGTGAACTCCGCAATGAGCAGTTCTTC
>NA|NA|TRBJ2-7|TRBV7-6
CASSLGPGFHEQYF
TGTGCCAGCAGCTTAGGGCCAGGGTTTCACGAGCAGTACTTC
>NA|NA|TRBJ1-6|TRBV27
CASSPNLTVGSPLHF
TGTGCCAGCAGCCCCAACCTCACCGTAGGATCACCCCTCCACTTT
>NA|NA|TRBJ2-7|TRBV5-1
CASEPGHRFSYEQYF
TGCGCCAGCGAACCGGGACACCGTTTCTCCTACGAGCAGTACTTC
>NA|NA|TRBJ1-1|TRBV7-2
CASSFWWATEAFF
TGTGCCAGCAGCTTTTGGTGGGCCACTGAAGCTTTCTTT
>TRBD1|NA|TRBJ2-7|TRBV5-1
CASGTGGDEQYF
TGCGCCAGCGGGACAGGGGGCGACGAGCAGTACTTC
>NA|NA|TRBJ2-5|TRBV4-1
CASSQDFLGVETQYF
TGCGCCAGCAGCCAAGATTTTTTGGGTGTGGAGACCCAGTACTTC
>NA|NA|TRBJ1-2|TRBV19
CASRPEWDTYGYTF
TGTGCCAGTAGGCCTGAGTGGGACACTTATGGCTACACCTTC
>TRBD1|NA|TRBJ2-1|TRBV29-1
CSSRDRGYNEQFF
TGCAGCTCCCGGGACAGGGGTTACAATGAGCAGTTCTTC
>NA|NA|TRBJ2-7|TRBV20-1
CSARARLPYEQYF
TGCAGTGCTAGAGCCAGGCTTCCCTACGAGCAGTACTTC
>NA|NA|TRBJ2-1|TRBV7-2
CASSSSQGLLNEQFF
TGTGCCAGCAGCTCATCCCAGGGCCTCCTCAATGAGCAGTTCTTC
>NA|NA|TRBJ2-5|TRBV7-2
CASSLAAGSAQYF
TGTGCCAGCAGCTTAGCCGCGGGTTCGGCCCAGTACTTC
>NA|NA|TRBJ2-1|TRBV28
CASSLIDEQFF
TGTGCCAGCAGTTTAATTGATGAGCAGTTCTTC
>NA|once|TRBJ1-1|TRBV28
CASSFSFGPAFF
TGTGCCAGCAGTTTTAGCTTTGGGCCGGCTTTCTTT
>NA|NA|TRBJ1-1|TRBV5-6
CASSLNRIKNTEAFF
TGTGCCAGCAGCCTGAACAGGATAAAGAACACTGAAGCTTTCTTT
>TRBD2|NA|TRBJ2-7|TRBV7-3
CASSLNGRASEQYF
TGTGCCAGCAGCTTAAACGGGAGGGCTTCCGAGCAGTACTTC
>NA|NA|TRBJ2-1|TRBV30
CAWSLGSRSYNEQFF
TGTGCCTGGAGTTTAGGGTCCCGGTCATACAATGAGCAGTTCTTC
>NA|NA|TRBJ2-2|TRBV30
CAWIKALHTGELFF
TGTGCCTGGATTAAGGCGCTCCACACCGGGGAGCTGTTTTTT
>NA|NA|TRBJ1-2|TRBV5-1
CASSPAEGSSSYGYTF
TGCGCCAGCAGCCCGGCAGAGGGCAGTTCCTCCTATGGCTACACCTTC